Presented here are 17 T cell receptor beta chains from one specimen sequenced in a study of blood T cell repertoires in COVID-19. TCRdb keeps only in-frame clones here, not all; method: immunoSEQ multiplex PCR. The sample lists some 170,000 clones, roughly 87% occurring once. Input material: PBMCs or T cells enriched from blood (not recorded which). Source of these receptors: a human donor with acute COVID-19. The donor label of this sample is uncertain.

The chain combines TRBV25-1 with TRBJ1-2; 7 bases are a match to TRBD1. The CDR3 runs 14 residues. J lost 6 bases, V lost 3 bases, and 7 bases had no gene match. CDR1 MGHDK and CDR2 SYGVNS come from the germline V gene. The CDR3 DNA reads TGTGCCAGCAGTGAGTCGACAGGGAGAAATGGCTACACCTTC. It yields the protein CASSESTGRNGYTF.

The CDR3 sequence is CASRPDRGDSPLHF. As DNA, the CDR3 is TGTGCCAGCAGACCCGACAGGGGTGACTCACCCCTCCACTTT. The rearrangement uses TRBV7-9 and TRBJ1-6, with 8 bases aligning to TRBD1. Germline CDR1 is SEHNR and CDR2 is FQNEAQ (reference sequence). CDR3 size: 14 residues. V trimming: 6 bases; J trimming: 10 bases; junction bases outside the gene matches: 8. The full variable domain, rest sourced from reference TRBV7-9 and TRBJ1-6, is DTGVSQNPRHKITKRGQNVTFRCDPISEHNRLYWYRQTLGQGPEFLTYFQNEAQLEKSRLLSDRFSAERPKGSFSTLEIQRTEQGDSAMYLCASRPDRGDSPLHFGNGTRLTVT.

The chain has TRBV7-9 and TRBJ2-3; 8 bases map to TRBD2. The CDR3 is 14 amino acids. Unmatched junction bases numbered 2, after V lost 4 bases and J lost 2 bases. Germline CDR1 SEHNR, CDR2 FQNEAQ (reference sequence). CDR3 residues: CASSYSGATDTQYF. CDR3 coding DNA: TGTGCCAGCAGCTATAGCGGGGCCACAGATACGCAGTATTTT.

The table lists this clone with many counts. The chain recombines TRBV5-4 with TRBJ2-7; TRBD1 might be the D (6 bases). Germline CDR1 and CDR2: SGHNT and YYREEE (reference sequence). The ends were cut back, 0 bases at V and 3 bases at J, with 16 bases in the middle. The length of the CDR3 is 16 residues. The CDR3 DNA reads TGTGCCAGCAGCTTGGGCCCGGGACAAAAAGACTACGAGCAGTACTTC. Protein sequence: CASSLGPGQKDYEQYF.

The chain uses TRBV2 and TRBJ1-2, with 10 positions matching TRBD1. The CDR3 extends over 14 amino acids. The junction had 8 bases not matched to a gene; V was cut back by 8 bases and J by 5 bases. CDR1 and CDR2 (germline): SNHLY, FYNNEI. CDR3 residues: CASSGQGVGYGYTF. CDR3 in DNA: TGTGCCAGCTCCGGACAGGGGGTAGGGTATGGCTACACCTTC.

The chain couples TRBV19 to TRBJ1-5; D gene unclear. The V end was cut by 1 base, the J end by 3 bases, with 10 bases between. CDR1 and CDR2 (germline): LNHDA, SQIVND (reference sequence). The CDR3 covers 15 residues. The CDR3, as DNA: TGTGCCAGTAGTATAGTTTGGGCATACAATCAGCCCCAGCATTTT. The encoded protein is CASSIVWAYNQPQHF.

Turning to this clone: A junction end diverges from the germline sequence, so it may reflect a read error. The V gene is TRBV5-6, the J gene TRBJ1-2; no definite D call. Germline loops: CDR1 SGHDT, CDR2 YYEEEE. CDR3 length equals 13 residues. The CDR3 is CASSSLAGRQGLF. The DNA for the CDR3 is TGTGCCAGCAGCTCGCTGGCGGGGAGACAAGGTCTCTTC.

The chain employs TRBV19 and TRBJ2-5; 10 bases are a match to TRBD1. After removal of 6 bases from V and 3 bases from J, the junction contained 10 bases not matched to a gene. This CDR3 has 16 amino acids. The germline V gene encodes CDR1 LNHDA and CDR2 SQIVND (reference sequence). The CDR3, as DNA: TGTGCCAGTAGCCCATCGACAGGGGGCTGGGAAGAGACCCAGTACTTC. It encodes CASSPSTGGWEETQYF.

The table lists this clone with a count of one. CDR3 DNA: TGTGCCAGCTCACCACCGTTAGCGGGGATATACAATGAGCAGTTCTTC. Protein product: CASSPPLAGIYNEQFF. The rearrangement joins TRBV18 to TRBJ2-1; 8 bases are a match to TRBD2. Germline V gene sequence: CDR1 KGHSH, CDR2 LQKENI. There are 16 residues in the CDR3. J gave up 4 bases and V 0 bases, and 5 bases lay outside the gene matches.

This sequence joins TRBV4-2 and TRBJ2-3; 14 positions agree with TRBD2. Losses at the gene ends were 1 base for V and 3 bases for J; bases not matched to a gene: 0. Germline CDR1 is LGHNA and CDR2 is YNFKEQ. The CDR3 extends over 16 amino acids. CDR3 DNA sequence: TGTGCCAGCAGCCAAGGACTAGCGGGGGGGACAGATACGCAGTATTTT. Translated: CASSQGLAGGTDTQYF.

The rearrangement uses TRBV30 and TRBJ1-2; 7 nucleotides align to TRBD1. The CDR3 extends over 12 amino acids. The germline CDR1 and CDR2 sequences are GTSNPN and SVGIG (reference sequence). V was clipped by 4 bases and J by 8 bases; unmatched bases: 7. Here the CDR3 DNA reads TGTGCCTGGAATGCAGGGGGTTACGGCTACACCTTC. Translating it yields CAWNAGGYGYTF.

V and J are TRBV24-1 and TRBJ2-1; no definite D call. Looked up from germline, CDR1 is KGHDR and CDR2 is SFDVKD. With 0 bases removed from V and 7 bases from J, the gap between germline ends came to 9 bases. The length of the CDR3 is 14 residues. The CDR3 protein is CATSDLALGNEQFF. CDR3 bases: TGTGCCACCAGTGATTTGGCCCTAGGTAATGAGCAGTTCTTC.

The chain is built from TRBV5-1 and TRBJ2-5, with a tentative D call TRBD1 (6 bases). V dropped 0 bases and J dropped 1 base, with 10 bases sitting between them. Germline assignment: CDR1 SGHRS and CDR2 YFSETQ. The CDR3 is 15 residues long. DNA for the CDR3: TGCGCCAGCAGCTTGGTGGTGGGGGCCCAAGAGACCCAGTACTTC. It specifies CASSLVVGAQETQYF. The whole variable domain, remainder taken from reference TRBV5-1 and TRBJ2-5, is KAGVTQTPRYLIKTRGQQVTLSCSPISGHRSVSWYQQTPGQGLQFLFEYFSETQRNKGNFPGRFSGRQFSNSRSEMNVSTLELGDSALYLCASSLVVGAQETQYFGPGTRLLVL.

This clone was picked up a small number of times. The rearrangement joins TRBV6-2 or TRBV6-3 to TRBJ2-3; TRBD2 matches at 7 bases. V lost 4 bases, J lost 4 bases, and 8 bases stayed unmatched. Germline values: CDR1 MNHEY, CDR2 SVGEGT. This CDR3 is built from 15 residues. CDR3 region: CASSWNGGSADTQYF. The DNA for the CDR3 is TGTGCCAGCAGTTGGAACGGGGGGAGCGCAGATACGCAGTATTTT.

CDR3 sequence reads: CAWSVQEGEQYF. The CDR3 DNA reads TGTGCCTGGAGTGTACAAGAGGGCGAGCAGTACTTC. J is TRBJ2-7 and V is TRBV30; TRBD2 might be the D (5 bases). The ends were cut back, 0 bases at V and 6 bases at J, with 9 bases in the middle. This CDR3 contains 12 residues. Germline V gives CDR1 GTSNPN, CDR2 SVGIG (reference sequence).

The chain recombines TRBV30 with TRBJ1-1; D is uncertain. The CDR3 extends over 12 amino acids. Germline assignment: CDR1 GTSNPN and CDR2 SVGIG (reference sequence). The ends were cut back, 5 bases at V and 4 bases at J, with 11 bases in the middle. CDR3 sequence: CAWVSHTTEAFF. For the CDR3, the DNA is TGTGCCTGGGTAAGCCATACCACTGAAGCTTTCTTT.

V is TRBV19 and J is TRBJ1-4, with 8 bases that match TRBD1. The CDR3 totals 13 residues. After removal of 8 bases from V and 8 bases from J, the junction contained 7 bases not matched to a gene. CDR1 is LNHDA, CDR2 SQIVND, per germline (reference sequence). The CDR3 DNA is TGTGCCAGTCAACAGGGGGGTCGAGAAAAACTGTTTTTT. It yields the protein CASQQGGREKLFF.